This T cell receptor (beta chain) is drawn from a study of blood T cell repertoires in COVID-19. Germline values: CDR1 MNHNY, CDR2 SVGAGI (reference sequence). CDR3 length: 17 residues. The V end lost 5 bases, the J end lost 8 bases, and 27 bases lay between the germline ends. The table came from immunoSEQ multiplex PCR; TCRdb's copy has only in-frame clones and leaves some out. The sample holds approximately 100,000 clones, around 92% seen once. What was sequenced was peripheral blood. The clonotype comes from a man between 50 and 59 years old with active COVID-19. J is TRBJ1-2 and V is TRBV6-6; TRBD1 is a possible D gene (5 bases). CDR3 sequence reads: CASSPQRPGEGSRGYTF. CDR3 nucleotide sequence: TGTGCCAGCAGTCCCCAACGTCCGGGGGAGGGTTCGCGAGGCTACACCTTC.